This T cell receptor (beta chain) is drawn from a study of CD8 T cells in Susac syndrome. Between the trimmed V and J ends, which lost 7 bases and 5 bases, there was a span of 17 bases. Per germline, CDR1 SEHNR and CDR2 FQNEAQ (reference sequence). This CDR3 spans 14 amino acids. Through negative isolation, CD4+ and CD8+ T cells were obtained, while TEMRA cells were enriched using FACS. Random hexamers primed reverse transcription of 0.5 to 1 ug RNA. Amplification of TCR beta CDR3 was carried out by immunoSEQ multiplex PCR, which covered 54 Vbeta and 13 Jbeta segments. TCRdb independently ran MiXCR on the immunoSEQ multiplex PCR reads; one entry per CDR3 protein. Of over 80,000 distinct CDR3 sequences listed, roughly 93% are singletons.

This TCR was recovered from a human donor in good health. The chain carries TRBV7-9 and TRBJ1-2; D might be TRBD1 (5 bases). Material: CD8+ T cells from PBMCs. CDR3 residues: CASNQGLEIYGYTF. In nucleotides, the CDR3 is TGTGCCAGCAACCAGGGACTGGAGATTTATGGCTACACCTTC.